This T cell receptor beta chain came from a study of T cell responses to AZD1222 COVID-19 vaccine. Regarding this clone: The antigen is unknown.

Profiled with immunoSEQ multiplex PCR; TCRdb holds only in-frame clones, not every one. Of some 120,000 clones listed, about 90% were seen once; the top ten hold roughly 1.5%. Between the trimmed V and J ends, which lost 4 bases and 7 bases, there was a span of 10 bases. Germline CDR1 reads SEHNR; CDR2 reads FQNEAQ (reference sequence). The CDR3 loop spans 12 amino acids. General study points: Donors were mostly white British, more females; clonal diversity possibly underestimated. With dominance at 160-218 and 743-854, vaccine-associated CD4 TCRs spanned spike.

Sequencing used peripheral blood, obtained on day 0 of AZD1222 vaccination. The receptor was isolated from an adult in good health. J is TRBJ1-1 and V is TRBV7-9, with D perhaps matching TRBD1 (5 bases). This chain's CDR3 is CASSSRTLEAFF. The CDR3 DNA follows: TGTGCCAGCAGCTCACGGACACTTGAAGCTTTCTTT. Full variable domain (missing parts from reference TRBV7-9 and TRBJ1-1): DTGVSQNPRHKITKRGQNVTFRCDPISEHNRLYWYRQTLGQGPEFLTYFQNEAQLEKSRLLSDRFSAERPKGSFSTLEIQRTEQGDSAMYLCASSSRTLEAFFGQGTRLTVV.